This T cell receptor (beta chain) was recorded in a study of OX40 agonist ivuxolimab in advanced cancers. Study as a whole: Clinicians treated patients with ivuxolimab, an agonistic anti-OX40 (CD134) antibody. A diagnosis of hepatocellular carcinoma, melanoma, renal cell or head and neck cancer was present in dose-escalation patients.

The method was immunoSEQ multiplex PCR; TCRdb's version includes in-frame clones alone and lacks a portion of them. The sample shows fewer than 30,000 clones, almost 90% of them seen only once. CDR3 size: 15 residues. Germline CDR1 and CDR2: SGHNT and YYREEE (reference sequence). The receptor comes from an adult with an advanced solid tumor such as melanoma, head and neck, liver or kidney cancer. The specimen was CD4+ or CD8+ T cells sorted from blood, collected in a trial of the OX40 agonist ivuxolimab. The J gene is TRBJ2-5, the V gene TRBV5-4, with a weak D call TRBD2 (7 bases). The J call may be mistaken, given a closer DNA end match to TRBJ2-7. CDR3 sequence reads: CASSGGASRMYEQYF. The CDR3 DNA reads TGTGCCAGCAGCGGGGGGGCTAGCAGGATGTACGAGCAGTACTTC.